Here is one TCR beta chain with its context. Its antigen specificity is not known. Qualities for individual bases were not recorded, and no much larger clone is one base off. This sample includes further DNA sequences coding for the same CDR3. The immunoSEQ Assay was used to sequence TCRbeta CDR3 regions. After extraction, genomic DNA underwent amplification by bias-controlled multiplex PCR, followed by high-throughput sequencing. The authors' pipeline ran thus. To quantify the absolute abundance of each unique TCRbeta CDR3 region, sequences were collapsed and filtered. T cell fraction was estimated by normalizing TCRbeta template counts to usable DNA, which was measured by amplifying reference genes present in all nucleated cells. Repertoire TCRs were annotated as SARS-CoV-2-specific when V gene, CDR3 amino acid sequence and J gene were exactly matched to a known reactive TCR set. The reference SARS-CoV-2 TCR set came from MIRA and was filtered for enrichment in COVID-19-positive ImmuneCODE repertoires, removing public or cross-reactive TCRs. Based on the MIRA antigens, annotated TCRs were further analysed at the level of specific ORF or position within ORF. Breadth was defined as the number of annotated unique rearrangements divided by the total number of unique productive rearrangements, and depth was defined as the summed frequency of the annotated unique rearrangements. Two-sided Wilcoxon rank-sum tests were used to compare TCR breadth between groups. Entries here come from immuneACCESS through TCRdb and include only in-frame sequences with V and J called. Some clones fail to appear in such tables; in the studies checked, an unresolved V gene covers under half of the shortfall, and the cause of the remainder is unknown. The DNA was the basis for D and trimming; V, J and clone size are from that table. The sample has around 350,000 clones on record, 80% to 90% of them singletons. The top ten hold 3.3% of the sample.

This record belongs to a study of Ad26.COV2.S vaccination and SARS-CoV-2 variants (dated by TCRdb to about 2021). Broadly, across the study: Vaccine-arm donors were drawn from COV1001, a multicentre, randomized, double-blind, placebo-controlled phase I-IIa trial of Ad26.COV2.S in healthy adults. Ad26.COV2.S was administered intramuscularly at 5 x 10^10 or 1 x 10^11 viral particles, either as a single shot or as two shots given 56 days apart. TCRbeta repertoire sequencing served as the tool for gauging how specific and how broad the SARS-CoV-2-reactive T cell receptors were following Ad26.COV2.S vaccination. Participants in the trial were split at random into five groups of five each, receiving low-dose or high-dose Ad26.COV2.S once or twice, or else placebo on both occasions. The TCR-sequenced set comprised approximately 32 samples: some 20 Ad26.COV2.S vaccine recipients, 5 placebo recipients and 8 SARS-CoV-2 convalescent individuals. Throughout the experiments and outcome assessment, investigators stayed blinded to trial group allocation.

The treatment or condition label on this specimen signifies: about 20 received Ad26.COV2.S at low or high dose, single or two shots; a few received placebo; per-sample allocation not given. Repertoires of vaccine and placebo recipients were sequenced from samples taken on day 63 after the first injection. Between 29 July and 7 August 2020, Cohort 1b enrolled 25 adults aged 18-55 years at one site in Boston, USA. Ad26.COV2.S was a replication-incompetent adenovirus type 26 vector expressing a prefusion-stabilized SARS-CoV-2 spike protein from the original Wuhan strain. The V end loses 0 bases and the J end loses 1 base, and a stretch of 10 bases separates them. Reading from cysteine to phenylalanine, the CDR3 counts 16 amino acids. Only the CDR3 DNA is retained, 48 bases long and in frame from the first base. Looking up the germline V gene yields CDR1 SGDLS and CDR2 YYNGEE. General findings and caveats noted by the study authors: After vaccination, substantial breadth of spike-specific CD8+ and CD4+ T cell responses was reported. Ad26.COV2.S recipients had higher spike-specific TCR breadth than placebo recipients (P = 0.0014). The authors noted that total T cell responses may have been underestimated by the TCR breadth and depth analyses. Vaccine and placebo recipients had comparable non-spike TCR breadth, which fits with the vaccine containing only spike. The study was not powered to compare responses between vaccine doses or regimens.

This chain is built from TRBV9 and TRBJ2-2; the D element could tentatively be TRBD1 or TRBD2, as 6 bases agree for each. The sequences come from peripheral blood, collected in a trial of Ad26.COV2.S vaccine versus placebo. This TCR was sampled from a person between 18 and 65 years old who received the Ad26.COV2.S COVID-19 vaccine or a placebo. The CDR3 has the sequence CASSVGGGGNTGELFF. The DNA is TGTGCCAGCAGCGTAGGAGGGGGAGGGAACACCGGGGAGCTGTTTTTT.